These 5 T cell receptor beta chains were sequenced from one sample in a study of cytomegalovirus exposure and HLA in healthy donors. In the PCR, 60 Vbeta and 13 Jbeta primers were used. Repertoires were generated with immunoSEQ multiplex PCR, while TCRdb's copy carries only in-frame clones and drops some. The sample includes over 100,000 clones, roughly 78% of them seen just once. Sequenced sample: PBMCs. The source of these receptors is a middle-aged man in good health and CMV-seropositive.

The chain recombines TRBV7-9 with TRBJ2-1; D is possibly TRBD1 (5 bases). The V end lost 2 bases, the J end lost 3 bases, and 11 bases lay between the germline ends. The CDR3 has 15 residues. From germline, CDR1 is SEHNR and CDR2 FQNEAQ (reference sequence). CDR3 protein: CASSLSTGYYNEQFF. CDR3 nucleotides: TGTGCCAGCAGCTTATCCACAGGATACTACAATGAGCAGTTCTTC.

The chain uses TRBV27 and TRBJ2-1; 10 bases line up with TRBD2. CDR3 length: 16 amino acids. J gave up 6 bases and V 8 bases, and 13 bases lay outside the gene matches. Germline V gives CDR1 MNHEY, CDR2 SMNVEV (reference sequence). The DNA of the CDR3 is TGTGCCAGCTACCCCTCCGGGACTAGCGTTCTCAATGAGCAGTTCTTC. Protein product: CASYPSGTSVLNEQFF.

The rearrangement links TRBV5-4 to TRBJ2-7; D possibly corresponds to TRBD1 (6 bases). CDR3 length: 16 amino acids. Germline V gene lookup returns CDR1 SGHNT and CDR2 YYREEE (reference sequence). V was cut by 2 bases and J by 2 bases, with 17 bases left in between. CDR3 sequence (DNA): TGTGCCAGCAGCTTAGGAACAGGGATCCCTACCTACGAGCAGTACTTC. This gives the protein CASSLGTGIPTYEQYF.

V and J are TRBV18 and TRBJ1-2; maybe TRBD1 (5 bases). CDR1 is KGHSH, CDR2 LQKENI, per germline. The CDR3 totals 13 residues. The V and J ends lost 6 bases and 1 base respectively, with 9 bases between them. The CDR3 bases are TGTGCCAGCTCGTTCGACAGTAACTATGGCTACACCTTC. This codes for CASSFDSNYGYTF.

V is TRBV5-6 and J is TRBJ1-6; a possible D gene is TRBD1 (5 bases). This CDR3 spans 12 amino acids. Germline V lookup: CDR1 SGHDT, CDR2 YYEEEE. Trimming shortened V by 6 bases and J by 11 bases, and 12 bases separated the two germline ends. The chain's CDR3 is CASTTDKTPLHF. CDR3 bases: TGTGCCAGCACCACGGACAAGACACCCCTCCACTTT.